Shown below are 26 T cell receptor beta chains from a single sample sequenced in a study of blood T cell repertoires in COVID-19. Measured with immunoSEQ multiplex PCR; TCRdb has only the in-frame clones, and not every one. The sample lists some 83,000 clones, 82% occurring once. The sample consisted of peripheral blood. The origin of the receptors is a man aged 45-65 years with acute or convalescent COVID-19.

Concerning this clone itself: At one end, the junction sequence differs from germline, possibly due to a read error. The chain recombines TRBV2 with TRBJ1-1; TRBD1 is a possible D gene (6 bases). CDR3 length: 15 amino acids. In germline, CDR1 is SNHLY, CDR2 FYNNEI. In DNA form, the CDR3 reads TGTGCCAGCAGGGGGACCTTAGGACAGAACGCTGAAGCTTTCTTT. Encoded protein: CASRGTLGQNAEAFF.

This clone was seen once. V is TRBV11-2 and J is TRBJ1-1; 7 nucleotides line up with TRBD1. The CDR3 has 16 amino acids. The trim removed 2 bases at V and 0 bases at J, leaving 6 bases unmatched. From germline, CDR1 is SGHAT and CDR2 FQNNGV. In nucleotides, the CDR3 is TGTGCCAGCAGCTTACGGGCAGGGGGGATGAACACTGAAGCTTTCTTT. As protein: CASSLRAGGMNTEAFF.

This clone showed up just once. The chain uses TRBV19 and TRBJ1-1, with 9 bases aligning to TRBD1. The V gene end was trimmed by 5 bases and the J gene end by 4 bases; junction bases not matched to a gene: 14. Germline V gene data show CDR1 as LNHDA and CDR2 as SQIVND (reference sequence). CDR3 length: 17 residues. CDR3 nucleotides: TGTGCCAGTAGTCTAAGGAACAGGGGGCGCTTGGGCACTGAAGCTTTCTTT. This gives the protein CASSLRNRGRLGTEAFF.

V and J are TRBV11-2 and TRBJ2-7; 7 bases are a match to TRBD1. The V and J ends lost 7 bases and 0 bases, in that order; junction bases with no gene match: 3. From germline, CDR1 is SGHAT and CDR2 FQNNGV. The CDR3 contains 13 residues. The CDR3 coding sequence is TGTGCCAGCACACAGGGGAGCTCCTACGAGCAGTACTTC. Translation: CASTQGSSYEQYF.

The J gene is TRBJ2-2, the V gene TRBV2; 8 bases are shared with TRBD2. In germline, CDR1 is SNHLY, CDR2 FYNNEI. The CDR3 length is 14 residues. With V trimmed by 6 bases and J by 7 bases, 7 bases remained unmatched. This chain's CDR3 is CASSLRGGGGELFF. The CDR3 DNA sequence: TGTGCCAGCAGCCTCCGGGGGGGTGGCGGGGAGCTGTTTTTT.

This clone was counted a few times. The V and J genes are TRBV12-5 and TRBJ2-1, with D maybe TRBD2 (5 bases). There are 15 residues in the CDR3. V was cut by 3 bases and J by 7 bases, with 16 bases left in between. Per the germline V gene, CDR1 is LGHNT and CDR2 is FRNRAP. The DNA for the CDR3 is TGTGCTAGTGGTTTTGCGGGTCCTAGCAGGAATGAGCAGTTCTTC. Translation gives CASGFAGPSRNEQFF.

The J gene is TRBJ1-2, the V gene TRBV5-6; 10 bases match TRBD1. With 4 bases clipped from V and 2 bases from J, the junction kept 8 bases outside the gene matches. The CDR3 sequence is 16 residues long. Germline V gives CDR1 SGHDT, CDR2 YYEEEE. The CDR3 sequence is CASSSRTGGINYGYTF. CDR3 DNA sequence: TGTGCCAGCAGCAGCCGGACAGGGGGGATCAACTATGGCTACACCTTC.

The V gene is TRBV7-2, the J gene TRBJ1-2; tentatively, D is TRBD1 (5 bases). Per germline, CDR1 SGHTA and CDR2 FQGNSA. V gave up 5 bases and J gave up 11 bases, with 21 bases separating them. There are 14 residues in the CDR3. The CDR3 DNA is TGTGCCAGCAGCCCCTGGGGGGGGACTTTGATGTACACCTTC. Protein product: CASSPWGGTLMYTF.

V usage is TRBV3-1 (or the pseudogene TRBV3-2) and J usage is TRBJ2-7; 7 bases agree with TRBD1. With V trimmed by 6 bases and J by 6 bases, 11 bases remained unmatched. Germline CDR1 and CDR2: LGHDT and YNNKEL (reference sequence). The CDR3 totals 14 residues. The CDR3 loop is CASSRGQGLGEQYF. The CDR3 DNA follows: TGTGCCAGCAGTAGGGGGCAGGGGCTAGGCGAGCAGTACTTC.

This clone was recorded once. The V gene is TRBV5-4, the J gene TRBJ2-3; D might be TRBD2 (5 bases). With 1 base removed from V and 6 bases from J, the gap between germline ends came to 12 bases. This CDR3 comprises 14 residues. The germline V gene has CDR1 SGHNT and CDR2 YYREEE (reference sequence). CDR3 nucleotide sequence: TGTGCCAGCAGCTTGAACAAGCGAGGGGATACGCAGTATTTT. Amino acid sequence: CASSLNKRGDTQYF.

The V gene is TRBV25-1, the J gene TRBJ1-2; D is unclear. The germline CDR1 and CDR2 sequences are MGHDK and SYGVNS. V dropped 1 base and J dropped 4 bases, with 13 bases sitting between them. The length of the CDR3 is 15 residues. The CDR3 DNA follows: TGTGCCAGCAGTGAATGGGGAGGCAGCTTCTATGGCTACACCTTC. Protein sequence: CASSEWGGSFYGYTF.

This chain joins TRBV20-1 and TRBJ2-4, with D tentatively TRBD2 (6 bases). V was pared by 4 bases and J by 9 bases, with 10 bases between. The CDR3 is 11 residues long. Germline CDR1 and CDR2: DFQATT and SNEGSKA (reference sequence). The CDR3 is CSATTSGIQYF. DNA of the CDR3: TGCAGTGCTACGACTAGTGGCATTCAGTACTTC.

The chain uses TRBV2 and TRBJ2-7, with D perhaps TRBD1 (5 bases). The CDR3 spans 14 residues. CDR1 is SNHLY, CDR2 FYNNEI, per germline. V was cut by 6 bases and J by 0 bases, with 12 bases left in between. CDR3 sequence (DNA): TGTGCCAGCAGGACAGAACCGAGCTCCTACGAGCAGTACTTC. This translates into CASRTEPSSYEQYF.

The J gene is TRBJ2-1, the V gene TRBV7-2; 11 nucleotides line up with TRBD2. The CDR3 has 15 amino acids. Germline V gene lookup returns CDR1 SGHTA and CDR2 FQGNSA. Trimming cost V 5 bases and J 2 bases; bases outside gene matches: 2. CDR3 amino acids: CASSPLAGAYNEQFF. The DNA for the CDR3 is TGTGCCAGCAGCCCACTAGCGGGAGCCTACAATGAGCAGTTCTTC.

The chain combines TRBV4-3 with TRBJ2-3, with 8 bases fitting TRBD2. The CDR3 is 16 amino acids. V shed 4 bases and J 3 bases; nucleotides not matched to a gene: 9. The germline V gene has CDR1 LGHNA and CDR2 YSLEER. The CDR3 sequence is CASSRVSTSGTDTQYF. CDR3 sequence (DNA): TGCGCCAGCAGCCGCGTGAGCACTAGCGGTACAGATACGCAGTATTTT.

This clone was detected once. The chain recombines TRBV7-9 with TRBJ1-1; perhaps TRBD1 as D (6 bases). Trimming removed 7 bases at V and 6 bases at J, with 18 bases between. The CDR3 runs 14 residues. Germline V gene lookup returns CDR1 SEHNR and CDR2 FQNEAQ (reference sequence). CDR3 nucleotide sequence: TGTGCCAGCAACTTCGCCTGGTCAGGGGCTGAAGCTTTCTTT. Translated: CASNFAWSGAEAFF.

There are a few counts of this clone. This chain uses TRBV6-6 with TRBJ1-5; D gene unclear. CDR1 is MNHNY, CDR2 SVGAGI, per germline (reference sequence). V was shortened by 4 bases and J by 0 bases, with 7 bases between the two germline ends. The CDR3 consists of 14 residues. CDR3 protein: CASSFDISNQPQHF. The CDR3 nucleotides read TGTGCCAGCAGTTTCGACATTAGCAATCAGCCCCAGCATTTT.

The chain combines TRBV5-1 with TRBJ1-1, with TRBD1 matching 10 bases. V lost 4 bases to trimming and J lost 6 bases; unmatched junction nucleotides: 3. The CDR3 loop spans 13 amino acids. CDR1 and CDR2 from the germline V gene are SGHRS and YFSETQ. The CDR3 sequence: CASSVDRGAEAFF. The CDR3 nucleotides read TGCGCCAGCAGCGTGGACAGGGGGGCTGAAGCTTTCTTT.

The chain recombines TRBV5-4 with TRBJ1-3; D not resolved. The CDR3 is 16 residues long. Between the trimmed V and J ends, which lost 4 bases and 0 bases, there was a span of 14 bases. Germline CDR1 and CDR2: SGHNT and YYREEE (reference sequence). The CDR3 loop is CASSVYSFSSGNTIYF. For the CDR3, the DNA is TGTGCCAGCAGCGTTTACAGTTTCTCCTCTGGAAACACCATATATTTT. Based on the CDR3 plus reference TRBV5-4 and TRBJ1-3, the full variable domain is ETGVTQSPTHLIKTRGQQVTLRCSSQSGHNTVSWYQQALGQGPQFIFQYYREEENGRGNFPPRFSGLQFPNYSSELNVNALELDDSALYLCASSVYSFSSGNTIYFGEGSWLTVV.

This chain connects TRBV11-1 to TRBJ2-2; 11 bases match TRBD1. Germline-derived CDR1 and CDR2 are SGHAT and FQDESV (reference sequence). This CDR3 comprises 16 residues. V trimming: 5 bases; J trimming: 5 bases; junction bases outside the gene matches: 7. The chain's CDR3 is CASSPRTGGYTGELFF. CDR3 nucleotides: TGTGCCAGCAGCCCTAGGACAGGGGGCTATACCGGGGAGCTGTTTTTT.

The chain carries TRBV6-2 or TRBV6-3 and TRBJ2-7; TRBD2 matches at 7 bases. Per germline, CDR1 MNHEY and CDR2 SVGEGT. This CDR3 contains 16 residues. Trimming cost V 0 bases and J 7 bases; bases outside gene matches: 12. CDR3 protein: CASSYSMAGETEEQYF. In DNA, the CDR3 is TGTGCCAGCAGTTACTCGATGGCGGGAGAGACGGAAGAGCAGTACTTC.

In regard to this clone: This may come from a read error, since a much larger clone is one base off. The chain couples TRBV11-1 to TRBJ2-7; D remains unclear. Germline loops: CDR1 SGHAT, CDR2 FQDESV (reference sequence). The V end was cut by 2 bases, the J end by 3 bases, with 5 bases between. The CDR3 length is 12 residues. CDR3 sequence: CASSLQVYEQYF. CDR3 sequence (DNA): TGTGCCAGCAGCTTACAGGTCTACGAGCAGTACTTC. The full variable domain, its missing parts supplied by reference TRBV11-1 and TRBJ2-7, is EAEVAQSPRYKITEKSQAVAFWCDPISGHATLYWYRQILGQGPELLVQFQDESVVDDSQLPKDRFSAERLKGVDSTLKIQPAELGDSAMYLCASSLQVYEQYFGPGTRLTVT.

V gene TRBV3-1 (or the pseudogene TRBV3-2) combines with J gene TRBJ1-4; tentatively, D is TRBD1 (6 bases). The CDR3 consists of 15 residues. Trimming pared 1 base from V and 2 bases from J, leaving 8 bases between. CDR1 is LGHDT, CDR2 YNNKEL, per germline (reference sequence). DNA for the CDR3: TGTGCCAGCAGCCAAGGGGGGCTTACTAATGAAAAACTGTTTTTT. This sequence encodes CASSQGGLTNEKLFF.

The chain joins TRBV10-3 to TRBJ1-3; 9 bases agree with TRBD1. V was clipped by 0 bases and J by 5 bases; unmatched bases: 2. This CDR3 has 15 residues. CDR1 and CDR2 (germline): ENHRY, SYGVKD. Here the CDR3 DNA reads TGTGCCATCAGTGAGTCAGGACAGGGGCGAAACACCATATATTTT. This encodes CAISESGQGRNTIYF.

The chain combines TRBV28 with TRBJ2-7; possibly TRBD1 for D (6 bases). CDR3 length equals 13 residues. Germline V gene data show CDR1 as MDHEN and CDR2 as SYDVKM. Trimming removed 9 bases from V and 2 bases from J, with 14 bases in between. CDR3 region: CASHRDGAYEQYF. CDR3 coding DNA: TGTGCCAGTCACAGGGATGGGGCCTACGAGCAGTACTTC.

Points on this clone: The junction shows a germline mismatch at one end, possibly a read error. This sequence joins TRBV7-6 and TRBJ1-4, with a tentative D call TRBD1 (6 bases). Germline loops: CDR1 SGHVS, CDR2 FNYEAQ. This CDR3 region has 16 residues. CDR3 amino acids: CTSSLDRGTTNEKLFF. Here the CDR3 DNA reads TGTACCAGCAGCTTAGATAGGGGGACAACTAATGAAAAACTGTTTTTT. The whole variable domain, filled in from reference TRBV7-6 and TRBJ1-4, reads GAGVSQSPRYKVTKRGQDVALRCDPISGHVSLYWYRQALGQGPEFLTYFNYEAQQDKSGLPNDRFSAERPEGSISTLTIQRTEQRDSAMYRCTSSLDRGTTNEKLFFGSGTQLSVL.